The next 3 T cell receptor beta chains were all read from a single sample in a study of molecular identifiers for immune sequencing clone quantification. One entry per CDR3 protein results from TCRdb running MiXCR on the PCR reads. This repertoire shows hundreds of thousands of distinct CDR3 sequences, over 20% found once; its top ten account for over 0.7%. Sequencing used naive CD8+ T cells from blood, with Jurkat cell RNA spiked in. This sample's subset: FACS-sorted CD8+CD4-CCR7+CD45RA+ naive T cells. These TCRs come from a human donor in good health. Some libraries in this study had Jurkat cell RNA spiked in.

This clonotype was seen at least ten times. This chain uses TRBV28 with TRBJ2-3; tentative D call: TRBD2 (5 bases). CDR3 length: 17 residues. V was pared by 4 bases and J by 4 bases, with 21 bases between. Germline V CDR1 and CDR2: MDHEN, SYDVKM. The CDR3 sequence is CASSWEKGEGVPDTQYF. The DNA for the CDR3 is TGTGCCAGCAGTTGGGAGAAGGGAGAGGGCGTCCCAGATACGCAGTATTTT.

This clonotype turned up a few times. V gene TRBV4-3 combines with J gene TRBJ1-1; tentative D call: TRBD1 (5 bases). Germline assignment: CDR1 LGHNA and CDR2 YSLEER. The CDR3 covers 15 residues. Trimming removed 1 base at V and 4 bases at J, with 13 bases between. CDR3 coding DNA: TGCGCCAGCAGCCAAGCGGTGGACGGGACCACTGAAGCTTTCTTT. Translated, it gives CASSQAVDGTTEAFF.

The sample holds many counts of this clonotype. This rearrangement joins TRBV13 to TRBJ1-1; D gene ambiguous. The ends were cut back, 7 bases at V and 3 bases at J, with 9 bases in the middle. CDR1 is PRHDT and CDR2 is FYEKMQ in the germline V gene (reference sequence). The CDR3 consists of 12 residues. CDR3 sequence: CASTAWDTEAFF. The CDR3 nucleotides read TGTGCCAGCACTGCCTGGGACACTGAAGCTTTCTTT.